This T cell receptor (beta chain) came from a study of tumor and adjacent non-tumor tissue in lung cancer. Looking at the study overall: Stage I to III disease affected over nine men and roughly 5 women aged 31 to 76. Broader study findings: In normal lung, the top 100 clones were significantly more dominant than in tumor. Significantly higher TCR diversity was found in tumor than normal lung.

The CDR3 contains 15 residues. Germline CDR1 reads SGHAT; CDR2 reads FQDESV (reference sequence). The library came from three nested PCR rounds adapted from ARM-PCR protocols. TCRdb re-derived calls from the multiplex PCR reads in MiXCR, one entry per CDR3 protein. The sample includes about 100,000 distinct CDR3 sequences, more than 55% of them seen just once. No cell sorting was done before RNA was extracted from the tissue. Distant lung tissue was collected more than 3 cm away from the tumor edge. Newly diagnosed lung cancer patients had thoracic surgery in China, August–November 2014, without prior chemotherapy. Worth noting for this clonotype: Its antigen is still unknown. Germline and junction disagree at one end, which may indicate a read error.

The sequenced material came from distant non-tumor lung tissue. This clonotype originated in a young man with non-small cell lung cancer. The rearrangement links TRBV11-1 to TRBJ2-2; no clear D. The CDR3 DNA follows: TGTGCCAGCAGCCCAAGCCTACAGAGGACCGGCGAGCTGTTTTTT. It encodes CASSPSLQRTGELFF.